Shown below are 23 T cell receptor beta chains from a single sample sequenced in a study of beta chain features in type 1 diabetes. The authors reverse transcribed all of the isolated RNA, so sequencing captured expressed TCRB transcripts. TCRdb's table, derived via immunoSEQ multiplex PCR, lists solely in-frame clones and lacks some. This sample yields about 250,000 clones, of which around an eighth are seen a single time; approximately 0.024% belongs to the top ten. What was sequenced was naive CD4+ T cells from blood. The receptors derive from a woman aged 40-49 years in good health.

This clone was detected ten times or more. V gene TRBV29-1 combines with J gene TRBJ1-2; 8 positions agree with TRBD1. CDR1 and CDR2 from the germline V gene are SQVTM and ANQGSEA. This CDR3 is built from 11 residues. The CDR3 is CTISTGDGYTF. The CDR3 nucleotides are TGCACCATCTCGACAGGGGACGGCTACACCTTC.

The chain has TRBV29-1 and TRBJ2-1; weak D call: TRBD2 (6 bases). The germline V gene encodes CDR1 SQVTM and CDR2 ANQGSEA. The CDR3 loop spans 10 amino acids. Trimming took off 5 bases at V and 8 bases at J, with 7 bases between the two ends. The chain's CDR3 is CSVRRDEQFF. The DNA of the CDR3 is TGCAGCGTTCGGAGGGATGAGCAGTTCTTC.

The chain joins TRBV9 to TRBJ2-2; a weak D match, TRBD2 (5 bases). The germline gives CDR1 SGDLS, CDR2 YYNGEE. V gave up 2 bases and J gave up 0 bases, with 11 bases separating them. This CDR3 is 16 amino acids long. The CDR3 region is CASSVRLPANTGELFF. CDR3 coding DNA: TGTGCCAGCAGCGTCCGACTACCCGCGAACACCGGGGAGCTGTTTTTT.

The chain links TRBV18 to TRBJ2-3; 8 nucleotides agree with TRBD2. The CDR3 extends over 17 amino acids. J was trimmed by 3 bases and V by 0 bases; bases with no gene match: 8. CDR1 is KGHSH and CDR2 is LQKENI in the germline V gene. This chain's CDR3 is CASSPPGIAGMTDTQYF. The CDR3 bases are TGTGCCAGCTCACCACCGGGAATAGCGGGGATGACAGATACGCAGTATTTT. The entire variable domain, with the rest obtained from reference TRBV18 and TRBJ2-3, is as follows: NAGVMQNPRHLVRRRGQEARLRCSPMKGHSHVYWYRQLPEEGLKFMVYLQKENIIDESGMPKERFSAEFPKEGPSILRIQQVVRGDSAAYFCASSPPGIAGMTDTQYFGPGTRLTVL.

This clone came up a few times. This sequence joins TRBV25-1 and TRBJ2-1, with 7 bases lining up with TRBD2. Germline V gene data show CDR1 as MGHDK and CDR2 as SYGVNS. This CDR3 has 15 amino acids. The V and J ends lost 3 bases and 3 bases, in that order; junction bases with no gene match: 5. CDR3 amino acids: CASSDGAGFYNEQFF. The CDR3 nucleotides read TGTGCCAGCAGTGACGGAGCGGGGTTCTACAATGAGCAGTTCTTC.

The CDR3 sequence: CASSLDRPKDTQYF. For the CDR3, the DNA is TGTGCCAGCAGCTTAGATCGTCCTAAAGATACGCAGTATTTT. The chain recombines TRBV11-2 with TRBJ2-3, with D unresolved. V was shortened by 0 bases and J by 5 bases, with 9 bases between the two germline ends. CDR1 and CDR2 from the germline V gene are SGHAT and FQNNGV. The length of the CDR3 is 14 residues.

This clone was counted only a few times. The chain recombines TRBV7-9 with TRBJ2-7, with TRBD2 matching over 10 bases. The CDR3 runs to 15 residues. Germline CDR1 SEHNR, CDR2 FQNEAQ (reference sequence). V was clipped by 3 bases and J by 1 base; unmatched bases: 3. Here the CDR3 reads CASSFSGGDSYEQYF. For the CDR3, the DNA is TGTGCCAGCAGCTTCAGCGGGGGGGATTCCTACGAGCAGTACTTC. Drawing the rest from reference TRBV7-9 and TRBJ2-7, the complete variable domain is DTGVSQNPRHKITKRGQNVTFRCDPISEHNRLYWYRQTLGQGPEFLTYFQNEAQLEKSRLLSDRFSAERPKGSFSTLEIQRTEQGDSAMYLCASSFSGGDSYEQYFGPGTRLTVT.

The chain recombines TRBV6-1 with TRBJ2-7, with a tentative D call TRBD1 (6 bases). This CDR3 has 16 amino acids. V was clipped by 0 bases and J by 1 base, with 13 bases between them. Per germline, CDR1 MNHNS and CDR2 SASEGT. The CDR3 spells CASSEAGWTASYEQYF. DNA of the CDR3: TGTGCCAGCAGTGAAGCGGGGTGGACAGCATCCTACGAGCAGTACTTC.

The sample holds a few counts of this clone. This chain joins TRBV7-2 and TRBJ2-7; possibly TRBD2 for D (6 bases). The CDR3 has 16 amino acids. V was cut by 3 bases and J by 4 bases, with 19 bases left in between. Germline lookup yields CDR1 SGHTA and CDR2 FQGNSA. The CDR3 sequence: CASSFGAAAGKYEQYF. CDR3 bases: TGTGCCAGCAGCTTTGGGGCAGCGGCGGGGAAGTACGAGCAGTACTTC.

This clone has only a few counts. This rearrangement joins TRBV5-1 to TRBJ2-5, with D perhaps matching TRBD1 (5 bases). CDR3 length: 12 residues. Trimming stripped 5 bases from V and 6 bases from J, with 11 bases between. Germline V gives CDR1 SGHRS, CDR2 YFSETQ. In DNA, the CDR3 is TGCGCCAGCAGGCGGCAGGGTCAGACCCAGTACTTC. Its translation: CASRRQGQTQYF.

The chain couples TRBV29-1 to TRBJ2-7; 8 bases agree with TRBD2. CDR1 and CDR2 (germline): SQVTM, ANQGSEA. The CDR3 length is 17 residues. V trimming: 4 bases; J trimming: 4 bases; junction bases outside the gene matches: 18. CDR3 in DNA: TGCAGCGTTGGCCCGGGGGACGGGGGGGCCTGGTCATACGAGCAGTACTTC. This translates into CSVGPGDGGAWSYEQYF.

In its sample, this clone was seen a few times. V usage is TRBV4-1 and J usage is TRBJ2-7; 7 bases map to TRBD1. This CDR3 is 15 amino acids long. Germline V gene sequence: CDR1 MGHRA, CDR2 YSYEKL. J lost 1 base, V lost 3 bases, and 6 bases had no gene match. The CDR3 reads CASSHLGQASYEQYF. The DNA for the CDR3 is TGCGCCAGCAGCCACCTCGGACAGGCGTCCTACGAGCAGTACTTC.

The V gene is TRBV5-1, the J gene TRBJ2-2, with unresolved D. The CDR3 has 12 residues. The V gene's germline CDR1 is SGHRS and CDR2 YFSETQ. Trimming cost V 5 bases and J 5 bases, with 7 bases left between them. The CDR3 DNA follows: TGCGCCAGCAGGTGGAGAACCGGGGAGCTGTTTTTT. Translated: CASRWRTGELFF.

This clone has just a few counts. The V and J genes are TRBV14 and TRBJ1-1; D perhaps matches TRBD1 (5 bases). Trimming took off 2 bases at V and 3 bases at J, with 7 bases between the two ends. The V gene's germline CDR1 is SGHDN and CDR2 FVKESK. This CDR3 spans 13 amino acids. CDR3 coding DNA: TGTGCCAGCAGCCAACGGGGGTACACTGAAGCTTTCTTT. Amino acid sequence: CASSQRGYTEAFF.

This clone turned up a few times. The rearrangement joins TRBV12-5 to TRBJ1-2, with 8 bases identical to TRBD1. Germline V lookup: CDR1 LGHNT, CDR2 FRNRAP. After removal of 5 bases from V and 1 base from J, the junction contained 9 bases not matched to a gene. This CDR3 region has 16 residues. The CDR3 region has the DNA TGTGCTAGTGGTACTGCCCAACAGGGGGTTAACTATGGCTACACCTTC. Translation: CASGTAQQGVNYGYTF.

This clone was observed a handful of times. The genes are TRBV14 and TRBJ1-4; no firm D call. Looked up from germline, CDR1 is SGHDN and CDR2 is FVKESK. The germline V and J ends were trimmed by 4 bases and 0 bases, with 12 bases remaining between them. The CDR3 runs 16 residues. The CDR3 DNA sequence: TGTGCCAGCAGCCCCGCGGGCCCTGCAACTAATGAAAAACTGTTTTTT. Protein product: CASSPAGPATNEKLFF. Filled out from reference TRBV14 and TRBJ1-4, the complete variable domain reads EAGVTQFPSHSVIEKGQTVTLRCDPISGHDNLYWYRRVMGKEIKFLLHFVKESKQDESGMPNNRFLAERTGGTYSTLKVQPAELEDSGVYFCASSPAGPATNEKLFFGSGTQLSVL.

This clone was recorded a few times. The CDR3 region is CSVVETGGNQPQHF. Written as DNA, the CDR3 is TGCAGCGTTGTCGAGACAGGAGGCAATCAGCCCCAGCATTTT. The chain carries TRBV29-1 and TRBJ1-5, with a possible D match to TRBD1 (6 bases). The CDR3 sequence is 14 residues long. The germline gives CDR1 SQVTM, CDR2 ANQGSEA. Trimming removed 4 bases at V and 2 bases at J, with 12 bases between.

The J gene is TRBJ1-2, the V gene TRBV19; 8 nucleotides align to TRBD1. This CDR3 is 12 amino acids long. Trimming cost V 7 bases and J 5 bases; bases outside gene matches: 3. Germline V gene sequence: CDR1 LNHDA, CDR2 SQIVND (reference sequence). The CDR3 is CASTRQGYGYTF. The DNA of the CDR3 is TGTGCCAGTACCAGACAGGGGTATGGCTACACCTTC.

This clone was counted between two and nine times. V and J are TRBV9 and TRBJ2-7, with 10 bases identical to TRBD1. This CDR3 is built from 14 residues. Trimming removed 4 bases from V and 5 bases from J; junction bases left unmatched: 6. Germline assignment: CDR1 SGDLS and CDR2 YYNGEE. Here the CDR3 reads CASSPWDRGHEQYF. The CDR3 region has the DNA TGTGCCAGCAGCCCATGGGACAGGGGTCACGAGCAGTACTTC.

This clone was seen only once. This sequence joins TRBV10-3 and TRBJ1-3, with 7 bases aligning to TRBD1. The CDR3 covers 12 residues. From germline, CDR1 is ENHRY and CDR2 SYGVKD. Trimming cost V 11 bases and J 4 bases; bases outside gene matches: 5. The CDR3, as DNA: TGTGCCTCGGGGACAGAAGGAAACACCATATATTTT. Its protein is CASGTEGNTIYF.

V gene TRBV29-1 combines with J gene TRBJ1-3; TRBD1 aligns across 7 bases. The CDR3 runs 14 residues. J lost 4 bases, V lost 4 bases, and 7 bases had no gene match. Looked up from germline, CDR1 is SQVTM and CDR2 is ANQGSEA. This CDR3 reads CSVVGRGNGNTIYF. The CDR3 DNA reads TGCAGCGTTGTGGGCAGGGGGAACGGAAACACCATATATTTT.

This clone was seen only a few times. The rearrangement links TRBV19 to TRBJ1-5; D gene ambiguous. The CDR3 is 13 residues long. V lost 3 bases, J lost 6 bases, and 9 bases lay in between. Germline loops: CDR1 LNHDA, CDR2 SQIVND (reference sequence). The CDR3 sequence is CASSIERVQPQHF. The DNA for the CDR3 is TGTGCCAGTAGTATTGAACGGGTTCAGCCCCAGCATTTT.

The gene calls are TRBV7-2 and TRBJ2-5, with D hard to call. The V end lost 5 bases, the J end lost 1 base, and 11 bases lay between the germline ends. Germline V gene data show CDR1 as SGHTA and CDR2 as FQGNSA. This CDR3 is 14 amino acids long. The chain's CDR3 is CASSLRSSQETQYF. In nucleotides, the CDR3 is TGTGCCAGCAGCCTCCGGAGCAGCCAAGAGACCCAGTACTTC.